The 15 T cell receptor beta chains below all came from one sample that was sequenced in a study of T cell responses to AZD1222 COVID-19 vaccine (dated by TCRdb to about 2021). Library prep was done by the immunoSEQ multiplex PCR assay. TCRdb carries this immuneACCESS record with in-frame sequences only. Its versions omit some clonotypes, under half of them owing to an unresolved V gene in the studies checked, with the rest unexplained. This sample holds 90,000 to 110,000 clones; about nine tenths were observed only once. The ten largest clones take up approximately 4.7% of the sample. What the time point label conveys for this sample: baseline before first vaccination. The source material was peripheral blood, sampled on day 0 of AZD1222 vaccination. The receptors come from an adult in good health.

The rearrangement uses TRBV3-1 (or the pseudogene TRBV3-2) and TRBJ1-4; no reliable D call. Germline loops: CDR1 LGHDT, CDR2 YNNKEL (reference sequence). The CDR3 is 14 amino acids. Trimming took 2 bases from V and 11 from J, leaving 15 bases between them. DNA for the CDR3: TGTGCCAGCAGCCAAACCAACGATGGGTTCAAACTGTTTTTT. It codes for CASSQTNDGFKLFF.

The chain has TRBV28 and TRBJ2-3; 15 nucleotides align to TRBD2. This CDR3 is 19 amino acids long. J lost 3 bases, V lost 5 bases, and 12 bases had no gene match. The germline CDR1 and CDR2 sequences are MDHEN and SYDVKM. CDR3 sequence: CASSHPSGTSGRRTDTQYF. CDR3 nucleotides: TGTGCCAGCAGTCACCCCTCCGGGACTAGCGGGAGGCGGACAGATACGCAGTATTTT.

This clone occurred once. This chain joins TRBV24-1 and TRBJ1-1; 9 nucleotides agree with TRBD1. The trim removed 4 bases at V and 8 bases at J, leaving 7 bases unmatched. The CDR3 covers 14 residues. Germline V gene lookup returns CDR1 KGHDR and CDR2 SFDVKD. Written as DNA, the CDR3 is TGTGCCACCAGTGACCCGGGACAGGGCCGAGAAGCTTTCTTT. Its translation: CATSDPGQGREAFF.

The V and J genes are TRBV5-8 and TRBJ2-2; 8 nucleotides match TRBD2. Per the germline V gene, CDR1 is SGHTS and CDR2 is YDEGEE. This CDR3 has 15 amino acids. Unmatched junction bases numbered 6, after V lost 7 bases and J lost 1 base. CDR3 residues: CASPSGSLNTGELFF. DNA for the CDR3: TGTGCCAGCCCTAGCGGGTCGTTGAACACCGGGGAGCTGTTTTTT.

The chain uses TRBV19 and TRBJ1-6; D is possibly TRBD1 (6 bases). Germline-derived CDR1 and CDR2 are LNHDA and SQIVND (reference sequence). This CDR3 region has 14 residues. V gave up 9 bases and J gave up 8 bases, with 17 bases separating them. In DNA form, the CDR3 reads TGTGCCAGAGAACCTACAGGGTTGGATTCACCCCTCCACTTT. Protein product: CAREPTGLDSPLHF. Filled out from reference TRBV19 and TRBJ1-6, the complete variable domain reads DGGITQSPKYLFRKEGQNVTLSCEQNLNHDAMYWYRQDPGQGLRLIYYSQIVNDFQKGDIAEGYSVSREKKESFPLTVTSAQKNPTAFYLCAREPTGLDSPLHFGNGTRLTVT.

This clone has only one observation. This chain links TRBV25-1 with TRBJ1-4, with no clear D. The CDR3 runs 15 residues. CDR1 and CDR2 (germline): MGHDK, SYGVNS. Trimming shortened V by 3 bases and J by 2 bases, and 10 bases separated the two germline ends. For the CDR3, the DNA is TGTGCCAGCAGTGATCTCGCAGAGACTAATGAAAAACTGTTTTTT. This encodes CASSDLAETNEKLFF.

This sequence joins TRBV11-3 and TRBJ2-7; D possibly corresponds to TRBD1 (7 bases). The CDR3 sequence is 14 residues long. CDR1 and CDR2 (germline): SGHNT, YENEEA. Trimming took 1 base from V and 3 from J, leaving 10 bases between them. The CDR3 DNA reads as TGTGCCAGCAGCTTAGGCGGGGACAGCTACGAGCAGTACTTC. Amino acid sequence: CASSLGGDSYEQYF.

The chain combines TRBV5-5 with TRBJ2-2; 7 nucleotides agree with TRBD1. V gave up 3 bases and J gave up 1 base; unmatched junction bases: 6. The CDR3 is 16 amino acids. The germline CDR1 and CDR2 sequences are SGHKS and YYEKEE (reference sequence). The CDR3 nucleotides read TGTGCCAGCAGCTCGACAGGGATGGAGAACACCGGGGAGCTGTTTTTT. Its translation is CASSSTGMENTGELFF.

V and J are TRBV14 and TRBJ2-1; 11 bases agree with TRBD2. The CDR3 runs 18 residues. V dropped 4 bases and J dropped 5; count of bases not matched to a gene: 13. The germline V gene has CDR1 SGHDN and CDR2 FVKESK. The CDR3 spells CASSRSPFLAGGNNEQFF. In DNA, the CDR3 is TGTGCCAGCAGCCGTTCTCCATTTCTAGCGGGGGGTAACAATGAGCAGTTCTTC.

V usage is TRBV5-1 and J usage is TRBJ2-7, with 13 bases fitting TRBD2. The V and J ends lost 0 bases and 3 bases, in that order; junction bases with no gene match: 3. The CDR3 runs 16 residues. The germline CDR1 and CDR2 sequences are SGHRS and YFSETQ. CDR3 nucleotide sequence: TGCGCCAGCAGCTTGGCCGGGACTAGCGGGAACTACGAGCAGTACTTC. Residues: CASSLAGTSGNYEQYF.

The chain is built from TRBV4-1 and TRBJ1-2; D ambiguous. V lost 0 bases to trimming and J lost 7 bases, with 9 bases between them. The germline gives CDR1 MGHRA, CDR2 YSYEKL. This CDR3 has 13 residues. In DNA form, the CDR3 reads TGCGCCAGCAGCCAAGATCGGAGGGCTGGCTACACCTTC. Its translation is CASSQDRRAGYTF.

The V call is TRBV4-3, the J call TRBJ2-1; no clear D. Germline CDR1 reads LGHNA; CDR2 reads YSLEER. The CDR3 consists of 17 residues. The V and J ends lost 0 bases and 0 bases respectively, with 12 bases between them. Written as DNA, the CDR3 is TGCGCCAGCAGCCAAGACTCTCCGCCTAGCTCCTACAATGAGCAGTTCTTC. Its translation is CASSQDSPPSSYNEQFF.

V and J are TRBV5-4 and TRBJ2-7; 9 bases agree with TRBD2. Germline CDR1 reads SGHNT; CDR2 reads YYREEE (reference sequence). Trimming cost V 0 bases and J 2 bases; bases outside gene matches: 6. This CDR3 has 16 residues. The DNA of the CDR3 is TGTGCCAGCAGCTTGGATTTAGCGGGAGTAACCTACGAGCAGTACTTC. Translated: CASSLDLAGVTYEQYF.

The V call is TRBV3-1 (or the pseudogene TRBV3-2), the J call TRBJ2-1; TRBD2 matches 11 bases. Germline assignment: CDR1 LGHDT and CDR2 YNNKEL (reference sequence). The CDR3 is 20 amino acids. V was pared by 0 bases and J by 8 bases, with 18 bases of the junction left unmatched. The CDR3: CASSQDPASGGTSGYDEQFF. The CDR3 nucleotides are TGTGCCAGCAGCCAAGATCCGGCTAGCGGGGGGACAAGTGGTTACGATGAGCAGTTCTTC.

The CDR3: CASREGMANEKLFF. The CDR3 DNA sequence: TGTGCCAGCAGGGAGGGGATGGCGAATGAAAAACTGTTTTTT. This rearrangement joins TRBV6-5 to TRBJ1-4; D may be TRBD1 (5 bases). The germline V and J ends were trimmed by 6 bases and 5 bases, with 13 bases remaining between them. In germline, CDR1 is MNHEY, CDR2 SVGAGI. CDR3 length: 14 amino acids.